These T cell receptor beta chains were read from a single sample in a study. TCRdb fed the 5' RACE reads into MiXCR, producing one record per CDR3 protein. The table records over 50,000 distinct CDR3 sequences, around 30% of them present only once. Specimen: tumor-infiltrating naive CD4+ T cells sorted from the breast tumor. The receptors come from a female donor with breast cancer. CDR3s include the opening cysteine and the closing phenylalanine or tryptophan.

len: 12
j_gene: TRBJ2-2
v_gene: TRBV2
CDR3aa: CASSVGSGELFF

len: 16
j_gene: TRBJ2-1
v_gene: TRBV20-1
CDR3aa: CSATPLLPSEGNEQFF

len: 16
j_gene: TRBJ2-1
v_gene: TRBV6-2/TRBV6-3
CDR3aa: CASYRTPGQGANEQFF

len: 15
j_gene: TRBJ2-2
v_gene: TRBV5-1
CDR3aa: CASSLQGEGTGELFF

len: 14
j_gene: TRBJ1-1
v_gene: TRBV7-3
CDR3aa: CASSPARQGGEAFF

len: 13
j_gene: TRBJ1-4
v_gene: TRBV7-8
CDR3aa: CASSFRKNEKLFF

len: 15
j_gene: TRBJ2-3
v_gene: TRBV29-1
CDR3aa: CSVESKGHNTDTQYF

len: 15
j_gene: TRBJ2-7
v_gene: TRBV5-1
CDR3aa: CASRRGGQGSYEQYF

len: 15
j_gene: TRBJ2-4
v_gene: TRBV5-4
CDR3aa: CASSLVGQPKNIQYF

len: 15
j_gene: TRBJ2-5
v_gene: TRBV3-1
CDR3aa: CASSRDPRGQETQYF

len: 16
j_gene: TRBJ2-5
v_gene: TRBV3-1
CDR3aa: CASSQRPGAGQETQYF

len: 16
j_gene: TRBJ2-3
v_gene: TRBV24-1
CDR3aa: CATSPPFGDSTDTQYF

len: 16
j_gene: TRBJ2-3
v_gene: TRBV4-2
CDR3aa: CASSPYGAGGTDTQYF

len: 16
j_gene: TRBJ2-5
v_gene: TRBV20-1
CDR3aa: CSIGSRASGMGETQYF

len: 13
j_gene: TRBJ2-7
v_gene: TRBV3-1
CDR3aa: CASSYTRSYEQYF